Listed here is a single T cell receptor beta chain. Its antigen is unknown. No much larger clonotype is one base removed from it; base qualities were not supplied. The CDR3, cysteine through phenylalanine, is 14 amino acids long. Left in the record is the CDR3 DNA by itself, 42 bases read in frame from the first base. From a lookup of the germline V gene (reference sequence), CDR1 and CDR2 are LNHDA and SQIVND. V has 4 bases trimmed and J has 7 bases trimmed; junction bases matching no gene number 10. Using the deep immunoSEQ assay, multiplex PCR amplified TCR CDR3 regions from genomic DNA. For each cell subset, the extracted genomic DNA was distributed evenly across all wells of several immunoSEQ 96-well plates, and each plate served as one replicate. For sorted subsets, roughly 0.2 ug genomic DNA, equal to 30,000 to 35,000 T cell genomes, was loaded into each replicate PCR. The purified libraries were quantified using a Qubit 3.0 fluorometer, sized with a Bioanalyzer 2100, and then quantified again using the KAPA Library Quantification kit. Each immunoSEQ 96-well plate was sequenced on its own single-read 150-cycle Illumina NextSeq 550 flow cell. As for how the authors treated the data: Because the immunoSEQ output included only junctional sequences and no quality scores, the filtering could not be the same as the filtering used for full-length reads. To assign V/J genes and CDR3, sequences were annotated against IMGT germline references using PyIR, a Python wrapper for IgBLAST v1.9. Reads were removed for weak V/J assignments (E-value above 1e-6), missing CDR3, stop codons, out-of-frame junctions, or ambiguous translated residues. V3J clonotypes were defined as sequences sharing the same inferred V gene, J gene, and CDR3 amino acid sequence. The percentage overlap between two repertoires was calculated by dividing the number of shared unique clonotypes by the size of the smaller repertoire. RTK rarefaction, the Chao1 estimator, and Recon v2.1 estimates of unobserved clonotypes were used to assess repertoire richness. For all TCRbeta clonotypes obtained by the gDNA method from a few donors, generation probabilities were computed with OLGA. TCRdb obtained this table from immuneACCESS and retained in-frame rearrangements with V and J assigned. These tables miss some clones; where compared with another copy, unresolved V genes account for less than half of the shortfall, and the remainder is unexplained. The V and J calls and the clone size are those of that table, but D and trimming were determined from the DNA. Here the sample has some 2,400,000 clones; under 97% occur a single time. Roughly 0.13% of the sample goes to the ten largest clones.

These data are taken from a study of shared clonotypes between healthy human individuals (dated by TCRdb to between 2020 and 2021). Study-wide context: A few men and two women, aged 18 to 49 years, made up the cohort. Between about 0.94 and 10 billion PBMCs per donor were obtained by leukapheresis. Different laboratories and diverse techniques were used to prepare libraries and sequence TCR repertoires, to increase sequencing depth and limit assay-specific biases. For each donor, CD4 naive and CD4 memory were each run on three plates, CD8 naive on two plates, and CD8 memory on one plate. To estimate repertoire size and how much clonotype sharing occurs between individuals, the study deeply sequenced the blood TCR repertoires of several healthy adults. General findings and caveats noted by the study authors: Sampling was restricted to blood, and TCR repertoires in tissue are likely to differ from TCR repertoires in blood. Clonotypes shared by all four sorted-subset donors showed higher generation probabilities than non-shared clonotypes. Estimated clonotype richness was generally larger for naive than for memory subsets. When four donors were compared, the shared fraction of clonotypes was roughly 5% for naive CD4, approximately 3.5% for naive CD8, roughly 2.5% for memory CD4, and about 0.36% for memory CD8. Incomplete sequencing was indicated by rarefaction of sorted-subset datasets, despite the large sequencing depth. Because the study included a small number of donors, the genetic and exposure-history diversity represented was limited. Pairwise subsampling indicated that sequencing depth was expected to affect the degree of clonotype sharing among donors.

Healthy HIV-negative adults with no recently reported acute infections or vaccinations were included as donors. Every donor was a Caucasian adult residing in Nashville, Tennessee, USA. CD4+ T cells were enriched through magnetic negative selection, after which naive cells were positively selected on CD45RA and the remaining negative fraction served as the memory subset. Blood was obtained by leukapheresis, after which PBMCs were separated by Ficoll-Histopaque density gradient centrifugation and cryopreserved in liquid nitrogen vapor phase. Analytical flow cytometry was used to check the purity and quantity of each magnetically sorted T cell population. Genomic DNA was isolated from every sorted fraction and measured by UV absorbance on a Nanodrop 2000c.

Sequencing was carried out using naive CD4+ T cells sorted from blood. The cell subset or site label on this specimen signifies: CD45RA+ positively selected. This chain joins TRBV19 to TRBJ2-7; the junction holds 7 bases that match TRBD2. This receptor was taken from a young man in good health. The base sequence is TGTGCCAGTAGTAGCGGGGCGGGAGTACGGGAGCAGTACTTC. Translated, it gives CASSSGAGVREQYF.